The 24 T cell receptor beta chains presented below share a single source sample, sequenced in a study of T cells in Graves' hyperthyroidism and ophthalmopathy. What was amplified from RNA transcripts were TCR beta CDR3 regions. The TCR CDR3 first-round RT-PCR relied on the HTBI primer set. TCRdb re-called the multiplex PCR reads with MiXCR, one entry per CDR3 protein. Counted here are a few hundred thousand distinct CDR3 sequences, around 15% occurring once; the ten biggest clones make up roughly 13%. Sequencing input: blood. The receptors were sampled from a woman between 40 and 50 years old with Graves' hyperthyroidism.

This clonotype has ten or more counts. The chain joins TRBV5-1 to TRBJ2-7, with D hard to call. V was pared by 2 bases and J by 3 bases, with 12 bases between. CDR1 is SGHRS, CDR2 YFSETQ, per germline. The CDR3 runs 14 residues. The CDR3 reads CASSLNANNYEQYF. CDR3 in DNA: TGCGCCAGCAGCTTAAATGCCAACAACTACGAGCAGTACTTC.

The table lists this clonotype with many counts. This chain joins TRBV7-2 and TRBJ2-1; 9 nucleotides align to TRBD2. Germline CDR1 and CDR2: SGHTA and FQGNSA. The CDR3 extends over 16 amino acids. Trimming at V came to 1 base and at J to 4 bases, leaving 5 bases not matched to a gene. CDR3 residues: CASSLVAGVMYNEQFF. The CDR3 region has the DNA TGTGCCAGCAGCTTAGTAGCGGGAGTGATGTACAATGAGCAGTTCTTC.

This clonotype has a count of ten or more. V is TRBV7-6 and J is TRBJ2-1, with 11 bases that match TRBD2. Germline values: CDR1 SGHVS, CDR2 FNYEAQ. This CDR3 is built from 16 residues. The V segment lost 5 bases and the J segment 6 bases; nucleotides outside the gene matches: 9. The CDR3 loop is CASSLQTSGKGNEQFF. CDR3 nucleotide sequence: TGTGCCAGCAGCCTTCAGACTAGCGGGAAGGGCAATGAGCAGTTCTTC.

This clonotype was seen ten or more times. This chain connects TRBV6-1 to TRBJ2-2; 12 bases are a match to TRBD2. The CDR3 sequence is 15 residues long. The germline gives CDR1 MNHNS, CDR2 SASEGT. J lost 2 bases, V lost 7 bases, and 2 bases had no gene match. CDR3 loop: CASTGLAGNTGELFF. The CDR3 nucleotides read TGTGCCAGCACCGGACTAGCGGGAAACACCGGGGAGCTGTTTTTT.

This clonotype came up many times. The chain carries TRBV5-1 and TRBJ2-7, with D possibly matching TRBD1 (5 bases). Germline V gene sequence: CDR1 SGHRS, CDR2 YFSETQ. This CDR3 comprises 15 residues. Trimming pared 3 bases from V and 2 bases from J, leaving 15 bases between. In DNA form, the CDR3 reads TGCGCCAGCAGCTCCCAACCGACAGCTACCTACGAGCAGTACTTC. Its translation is CASSSQPTATYEQYF.

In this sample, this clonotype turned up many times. The CDR3 loop reads CASNSLAGGSYEQYF. In DNA, the CDR3 is TGTGCCAGCAACTCCCTAGCGGGAGGGTCCTACGAGCAGTACTTC. This chain joins TRBV2 and TRBJ2-7; 12 bases fit TRBD2. The CDR3 is 15 amino acids. With V trimmed by 7 bases and J by 1 base, 5 bases remained unmatched. Germline CDR1 is SNHLY and CDR2 is FYNNEI.

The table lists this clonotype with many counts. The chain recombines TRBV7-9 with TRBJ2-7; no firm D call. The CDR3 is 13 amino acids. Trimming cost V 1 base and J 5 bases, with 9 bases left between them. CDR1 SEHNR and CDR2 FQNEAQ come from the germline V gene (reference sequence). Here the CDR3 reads CASSLVGFDEQYF. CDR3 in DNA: TGTGCCAGCAGCTTAGTAGGGTTCGACGAGCAGTACTTC. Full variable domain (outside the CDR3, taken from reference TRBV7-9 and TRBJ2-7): DTGVSQNPRHKITKRGQNVTFRCDPISEHNRLYWYRQTLGQGPEFLTYFQNEAQLEKSRLLSDRFSAERPKGSFSTLEIQRTEQGDSAMYLCASSLVGFDEQYFGPGTRLTVT.

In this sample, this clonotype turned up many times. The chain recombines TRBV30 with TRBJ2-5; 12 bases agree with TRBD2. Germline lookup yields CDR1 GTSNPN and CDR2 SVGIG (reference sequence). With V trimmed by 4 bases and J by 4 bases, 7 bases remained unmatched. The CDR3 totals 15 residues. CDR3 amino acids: CAWKNLAGGGETQYF. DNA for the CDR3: TGTGCCTGGAAGAACCTAGCGGGAGGGGGAGAGACCCAGTACTTC. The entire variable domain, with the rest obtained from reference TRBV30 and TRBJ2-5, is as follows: SQTIHQWPATLVQPVGSPLSLECTVEGTSNPNLYWYRQAAGRGLQLLFYSVGIGQISSEVPQNLSASRPQDRQFILSSKKLLLSDSGFYLCAWKNLAGGGETQYFGPGTRLLVL.

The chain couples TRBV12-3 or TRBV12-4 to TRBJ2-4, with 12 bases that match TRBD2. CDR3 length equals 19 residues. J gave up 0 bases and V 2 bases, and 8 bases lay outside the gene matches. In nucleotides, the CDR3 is TGTGCCAGCAGTTTAACTGGACTAGCGGGGACTCTAGCCAAAAACATTCAGTACTTC. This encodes CASSLTGLAGTLAKNIQYF.

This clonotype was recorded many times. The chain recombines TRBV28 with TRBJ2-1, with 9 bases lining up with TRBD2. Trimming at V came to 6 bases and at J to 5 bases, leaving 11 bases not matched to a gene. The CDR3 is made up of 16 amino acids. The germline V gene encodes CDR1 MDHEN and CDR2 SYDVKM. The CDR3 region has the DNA TGTGCCAGCAGCCCGGGCCCTAGCGGGGACCACAATGAGCAGTTCTTC. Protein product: CASSPGPSGDHNEQFF.

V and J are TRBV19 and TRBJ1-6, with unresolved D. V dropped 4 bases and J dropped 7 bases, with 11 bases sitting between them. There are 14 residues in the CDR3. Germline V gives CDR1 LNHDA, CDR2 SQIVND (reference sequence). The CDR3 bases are TGTGCCAGTAGTACGGCAGCCCCAAATTCACCCCTCCACTTT. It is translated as CASSTAAPNSPLHF.

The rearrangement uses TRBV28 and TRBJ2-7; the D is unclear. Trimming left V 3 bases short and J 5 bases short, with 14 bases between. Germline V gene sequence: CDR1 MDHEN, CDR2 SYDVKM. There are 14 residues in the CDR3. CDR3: CASSFGPGVHEQYF. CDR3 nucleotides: TGTGCCAGCAGTTTCGGGCCTGGGGTCCACGAGCAGTACTTC.

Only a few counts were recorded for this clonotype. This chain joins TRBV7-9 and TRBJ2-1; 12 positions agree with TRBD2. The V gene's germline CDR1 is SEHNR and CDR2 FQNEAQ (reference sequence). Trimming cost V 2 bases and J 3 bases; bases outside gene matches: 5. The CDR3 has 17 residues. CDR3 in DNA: TGTGCCAGCAGCTTATACCGGACTAGCGGGGACTACAATGAGCAGTTCTTC. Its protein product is CASSLYRTSGDYNEQFF.

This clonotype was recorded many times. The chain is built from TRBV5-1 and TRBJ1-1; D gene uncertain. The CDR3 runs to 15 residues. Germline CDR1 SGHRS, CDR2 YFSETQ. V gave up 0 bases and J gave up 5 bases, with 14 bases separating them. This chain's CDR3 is CASSLDGVGRTEAFF. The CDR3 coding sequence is TGCGCCAGCAGCTTGGACGGGGTGGGGAGAACTGAAGCTTTCTTT. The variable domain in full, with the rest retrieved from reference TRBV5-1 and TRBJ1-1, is KAGVTQTPRYLIKTRGQQVTLSCSPISGHRSVSWYQQTPGQGLQFLFEYFSETQRNKGNFPGRFSGRQFSNSRSEMNVSTLELGDSALYLCASSLDGVGRTEAFFGQGTRLTVV.

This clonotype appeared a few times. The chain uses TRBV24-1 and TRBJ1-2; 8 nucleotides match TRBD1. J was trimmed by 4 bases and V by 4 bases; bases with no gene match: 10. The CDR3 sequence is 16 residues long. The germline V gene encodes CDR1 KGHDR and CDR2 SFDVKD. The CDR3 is CATSEGQEGAGYGYTF. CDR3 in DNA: TGTGCCACCAGTGAGGGACAGGAGGGGGCCGGCTATGGCTACACCTTC.

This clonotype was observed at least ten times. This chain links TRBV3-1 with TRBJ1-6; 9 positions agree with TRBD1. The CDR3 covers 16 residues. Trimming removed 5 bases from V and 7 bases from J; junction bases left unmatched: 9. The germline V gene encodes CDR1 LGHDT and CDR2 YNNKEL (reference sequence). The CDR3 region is CASSTGTGPINSPLHF. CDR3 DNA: TGTGCCAGCAGCACCGGGACAGGGCCAATAAATTCACCCCTCCACTTT.

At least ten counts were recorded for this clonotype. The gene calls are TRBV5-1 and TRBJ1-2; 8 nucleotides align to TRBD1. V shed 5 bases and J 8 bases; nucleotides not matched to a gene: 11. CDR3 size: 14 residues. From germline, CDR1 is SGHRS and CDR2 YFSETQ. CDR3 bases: TGCGCCAGCAGGACCGGGACAGGCTCAGAGGGCTACACCTTC. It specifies CASRTGTGSEGYTF.

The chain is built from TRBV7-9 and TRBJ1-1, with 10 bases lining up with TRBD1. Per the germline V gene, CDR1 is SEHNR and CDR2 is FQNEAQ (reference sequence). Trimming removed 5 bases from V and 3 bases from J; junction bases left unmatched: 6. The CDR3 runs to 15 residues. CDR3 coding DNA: TGTGCCAGCAGCCCCCCCGGGACAGGGGACACTGAAGCTTTCTTT. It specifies CASSPPGTGDTEAFF.

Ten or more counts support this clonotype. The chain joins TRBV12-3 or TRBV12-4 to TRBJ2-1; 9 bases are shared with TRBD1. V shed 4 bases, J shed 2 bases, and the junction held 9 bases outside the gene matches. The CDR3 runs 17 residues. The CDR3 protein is CASSSSGTGFTYNEQFF. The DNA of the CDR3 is TGTGCCAGCAGTTCGTCCGGGACAGGGTTCACCTACAATGAGCAGTTCTTC.

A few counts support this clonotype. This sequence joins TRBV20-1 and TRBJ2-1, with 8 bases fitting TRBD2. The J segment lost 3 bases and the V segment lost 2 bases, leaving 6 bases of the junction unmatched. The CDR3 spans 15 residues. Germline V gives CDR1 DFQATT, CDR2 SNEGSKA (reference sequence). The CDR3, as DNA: TGCAGTGCTAGACCTCCGACTAGCGACTACAATGAGCAGTTCTTC. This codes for CSARPPTSDYNEQFF.

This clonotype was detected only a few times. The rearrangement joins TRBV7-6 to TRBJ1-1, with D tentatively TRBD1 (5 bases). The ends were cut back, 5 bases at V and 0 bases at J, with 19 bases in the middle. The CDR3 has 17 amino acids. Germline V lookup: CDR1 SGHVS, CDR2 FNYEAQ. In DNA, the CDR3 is TGTGCCAGCAGCCAAGACAGTGGTTCGGCTATGAACACTGAAGCTTTCTTT. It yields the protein CASSQDSGSAMNTEAFF.

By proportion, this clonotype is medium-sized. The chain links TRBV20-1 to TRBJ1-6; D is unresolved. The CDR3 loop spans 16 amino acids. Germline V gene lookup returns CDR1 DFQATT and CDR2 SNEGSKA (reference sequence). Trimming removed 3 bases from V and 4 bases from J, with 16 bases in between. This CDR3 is CSASRTGRDYNSPLHF. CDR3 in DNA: TGCAGTGCTAGCCGCACTGGAAGGGATTATAATTCACCCCTCCACTTT.

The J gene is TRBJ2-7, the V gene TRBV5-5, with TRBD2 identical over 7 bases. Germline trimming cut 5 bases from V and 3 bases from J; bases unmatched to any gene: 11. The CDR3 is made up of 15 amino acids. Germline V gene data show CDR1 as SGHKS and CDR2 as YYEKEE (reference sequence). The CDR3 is CASRVTGTKDYEQYF. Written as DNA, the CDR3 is TGTGCCAGCAGGGTTACCGGGACTAAAGACTACGAGCAGTACTTC.

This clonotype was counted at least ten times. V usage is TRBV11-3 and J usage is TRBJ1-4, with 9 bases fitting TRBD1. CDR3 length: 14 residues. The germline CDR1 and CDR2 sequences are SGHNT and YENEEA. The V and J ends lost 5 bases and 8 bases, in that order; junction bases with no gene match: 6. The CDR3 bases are TGTGCCAGCAGCATGGGACAGGGAGGCGAAAAACTGTTTTTT. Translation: CASSMGQGGEKLFF.